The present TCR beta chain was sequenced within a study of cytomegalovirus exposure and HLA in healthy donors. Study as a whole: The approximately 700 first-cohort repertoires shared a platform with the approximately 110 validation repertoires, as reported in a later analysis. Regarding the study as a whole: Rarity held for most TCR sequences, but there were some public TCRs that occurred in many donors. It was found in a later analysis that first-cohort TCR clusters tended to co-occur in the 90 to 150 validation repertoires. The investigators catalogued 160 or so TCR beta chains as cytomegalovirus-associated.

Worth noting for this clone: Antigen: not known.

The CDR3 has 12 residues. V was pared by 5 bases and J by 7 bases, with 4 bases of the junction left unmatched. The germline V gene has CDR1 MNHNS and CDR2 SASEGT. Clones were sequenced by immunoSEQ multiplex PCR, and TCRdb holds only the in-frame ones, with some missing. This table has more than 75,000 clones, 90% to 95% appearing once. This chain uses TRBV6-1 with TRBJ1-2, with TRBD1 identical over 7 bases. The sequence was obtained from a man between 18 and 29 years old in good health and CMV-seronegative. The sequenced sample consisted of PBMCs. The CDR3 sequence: CASSPTGSGYTF. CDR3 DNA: TGTGCCAGCAGTCCGACAGGGTCTGGCTACACCTTC.